The T cell receptor (beta chain) under discussion was sequenced for a study of cytomegalovirus exposure and HLA in healthy donors. As concerns this clone: Its antigen is currently unknown.

The study, taken as a whole, reports: Some V segments could not be told apart, so they were left out, TRBV6-2 and TRBV6-3 among them.

The study ran its PCR with 60 Vbeta and 13 Jbeta primers. In the original workflow: In a later analysis, some 10 million of some 80 million unique beta chains occurred in at least two donors. The protocol was immunoSEQ multiplex PCR, while the TCRdb copy is restricted to in-frame clones and leaves out a portion. V, J and clone size derive from that table, while D and trimming were established from the DNA sequence. This sample has about 89,000 clones; 85% occur once, and the top ten carry 7.4%. CDR3 length: 19 amino acids. From germline, CDR1 is SGHKS and CDR2 YYEKEE (reference sequence). J lost 4 bases, V lost 1 base, and 11 bases had no gene match.

The specimen was PBMCs. The receptor was derived from a man aged 40-50 years in good health and CMV-seropositive. The V gene is TRBV5-5, the J gene TRBJ2-6; TRBD1 matches 10 bases. CDR3 amino acids: CASSLWGTMDRGGANVLTF. CDR3 bases: TGTGCCAGCAGCTTGTGGGGAACTATGGACAGGGGGGGGGCCAACGTCCTGACTTTC.